These T cell receptor beta chains were read from a single sample in a study of Ad26.COV2.S vaccination and SARS-CoV-2 variants. Some clones are missing from TCRdb's copy, which holds only in-frame ones; the method was immunoSEQ multiplex PCR. The sample lists tens of thousands of clones, roughly 85% seen once, with 15% to 20% in the top ten. Specimen: peripheral blood, collected after recovery from COVID-19. All receptors come from a human donor who had recovered from COVID-19. The CDR3 runs from the conserved cysteine through the conserved F or W. D genes are given only for firm matches. For some rows the clone size is stated as once, few or many, or as a class when expanded; others skip it.

abundance: NA
j_gene: TRBJ2-1
v_gene: TRBV7-2
d_gene: TRBD2
CDR3nt: TGTGCCAGCAGAGATAGCGGGAGTATCTACAATGAGCAGTTCTTC
CDR3aa: CASRDSGSIYNEQFF

abundance: many
j_gene: TRBJ1-1
v_gene: TRBV7-8
d_gene: TRBD1
CDR3nt: TGTGCCAGCAGCTTTCGGACAGGACCGAACACTGAAGCTTTCTTT
CDR3aa: CASSFRTGPNTEAFF

abundance: NA
j_gene: TRBJ2-6
v_gene: TRBV27
d_gene: TRBD1
CDR3nt: TGTGCCAGCAGTCCTACGACAGGGGGCCAAGCCGGGGCCAACGTCCTGACTTTC
CDR3aa: CASSPTTGGQAGANVLTF

abundance: NA
j_gene: TRBJ2-2
v_gene: TRBV12-3/TRBV12-4
d_gene: NA
CDR3nt: TGTGCCAGCAGCCCGGGATCCGGGGAGCTGTTTTTT
CDR3aa: CASSPGSGELFF

abundance: NA
j_gene: TRBJ1-2
v_gene: TRBV28
d_gene: NA
CDR3nt: TGTGCCAGCAGGATAGGGGTGGCCCAGAGTGGCTACACCTTC
CDR3aa: CASRIGVAQSGYTF

abundance: NA
j_gene: TRBJ1-3
v_gene: TRBV9
d_gene: NA
CDR3nt: TGTGCCAGCAGCCAGCTCGGCTCTGGAAACACCATATATTTT
CDR3aa: CASSQLGSGNTIYF

abundance: NA
j_gene: TRBJ1-2
v_gene: TRBV5-1
d_gene: NA
CDR3nt: TGCGCCAGCAGCTTGGACTCGACAACTTATGGCTACACCTTC
CDR3aa: CASSLDSTTYGYTF

abundance: once
j_gene: TRBJ1-1
v_gene: TRBV12-5
d_gene: NA
CDR3nt: TGTGCTAGTGGTTCCCCCGTGAACACTGAAGCTTTCTTT
CDR3aa: CASGSPVNTEAFF

abundance: once
j_gene: TRBJ2-7
v_gene: TRBV23-1
d_gene: NA
CDR3nt: TGCGCCAGCAGTCAACAGGGCGACGGCTACGAGCAGTACTTC
CDR3aa: CASSQQGDGYEQYF

abundance: NA
j_gene: TRBJ2-5
v_gene: TRBV4-3
d_gene: TRBD2
CDR3nt: TGCGCCAGCAGCCAAGAGTGGGCGACTAGCGGGATGGTTGAAGAGACCCAGTACTTC
CDR3aa: CASSQEWATSGMVEETQYF

abundance: NA
j_gene: TRBJ2-7
v_gene: TRBV28
d_gene: NA
CDR3nt: TGTGCCAGCAGTCCGGACCCCTACGAGCAGTACTTC
CDR3aa: CASSPDPYEQYF

abundance: NA
j_gene: TRBJ1-2
v_gene: TRBV27
d_gene: NA
CDR3nt: TGTGCCAGCAGTCCCAATCCGGGACAACGGAACTATGGCTACACCTTC
CDR3aa: CASSPNPGQRNYGYTF

abundance: NA
j_gene: TRBJ2-1
v_gene: TRBV5-5
d_gene: NA
CDR3nt: TGTGCCAGCAGCCGGGAGTCAGGGAGCTCCTACAATGAGCAGTTCTTC
CDR3aa: CASSRESGSSYNEQFF

abundance: NA
j_gene: TRBJ2-3
v_gene: TRBV10-3
d_gene: NA
CDR3nt: TGTGCCATCAGGGGAACTAGCTTGGGGGATACGCAGTATTTT
CDR3aa: CAIRGTSLGDTQYF

abundance: once
j_gene: TRBJ1-5
v_gene: TRBV27
d_gene: NA
CDR3nt: TGTGCCAGCAGTTTATCGGGGGGAAGCCAGCCCCAGCATTTT
CDR3aa: CASSLSGGSQPQHF

abundance: few
j_gene: TRBJ2-1
v_gene: TRBV6-5
d_gene: TRBD2
CDR3nt: TGTGCCAGCAGTCAGAGCGGGAGGGCCTCTAATGAGCAGTTCTTC
CDR3aa: CASSQSGRASNEQFF

abundance: NA
j_gene: TRBJ1-4
v_gene: TRBV7-8
d_gene: TRBD1
CDR3nt: TGTGCCAGCAGCTCACCGACAGGGGCAACTAATGAAAAACTGTTTTTT
CDR3aa: CASSSPTGATNEKLFF

abundance: NA
j_gene: TRBJ1-1
v_gene: TRBV5-5
d_gene: TRBD1
CDR3nt: TGTGCCAGCAGCTACGGGACAGGGCTTTTCACTGAAGCTTTCTTT
CDR3aa: CASSYGTGLFTEAFF

abundance: NA
j_gene: TRBJ1-1
v_gene: TRBV7-9
d_gene: TRBD1
CDR3nt: TGTGCCAGCAGCTTATTACTGGACAGGGGCAACACTGAAGCTTTCTTT
CDR3aa: CASSLLLDRGNTEAFF

abundance: NA
j_gene: TRBJ2-7
v_gene: TRBV7-2
d_gene: TRBD2
CDR3nt: TGTGCCAGCAGCTTAGGTCTAGCGGGCTCTTTATCCTACGAGCAGTACTTC
CDR3aa: CASSLGLAGSLSYEQYF

abundance: NA
j_gene: TRBJ2-1
v_gene: TRBV19
d_gene: NA
CDR3nt: TGTGCCAGCTCCTTACGGTTCGATGAGCAGTTCTTC
CDR3aa: CASSLRFDEQFF

abundance: NA
j_gene: TRBJ2-5
v_gene: TRBV6-5
d_gene: NA
CDR3nt: TGTGCCAGCAGTTACGGCTTGAACGGCCAAGAGACCCAGTACTTC
CDR3aa: CASSYGLNGQETQYF

abundance: NA
j_gene: TRBJ1-1
v_gene: TRBV6-5
d_gene: TRBD1
CDR3nt: TGTGCCAGCAACAACAGGGGGAACACTGAAGCTTTCTTT
CDR3aa: CASNNRGNTEAFF

abundance: NA
j_gene: TRBJ2-5
v_gene: TRBV7-2
d_gene: TRBD2
CDR3nt: TGTGCCAGCAGCTTTATTGCGGGAGACTGGGAGACCCAGTACTTC
CDR3aa: CASSFIAGDWETQYF

abundance: NA
j_gene: TRBJ1-1
v_gene: TRBV11-2
d_gene: NA
CDR3nt: TGTGCCAGCAGCTCCCGATTGAACACTGAAGCTTTCTTT
CDR3aa: CASSSRLNTEAFF

abundance: NA
j_gene: TRBJ1-2
v_gene: TRBV27
d_gene: NA
CDR3nt: TGTGCCAGCAGTTCCACAGGCACCCATGGCTACACCTTC
CDR3aa: CASSSTGTHGYTF

abundance: NA
j_gene: TRBJ1-2
v_gene: TRBV5-1
d_gene: NA
CDR3nt: TGCGCCAGCAGCGTTACCTTCGGACAGACTAACTATGGCTACACCTTC
CDR3aa: CASSVTFGQTNYGYTF

abundance: NA
j_gene: TRBJ2-2
v_gene: TRBV4-1
d_gene: NA
CDR3nt: TGCGCCAGCAGCCAAGATCGTGCAGGAGCGAACACCGGGGAGCTGTTTTTT
CDR3aa: CASSQDRAGANTGELFF

abundance: NA
j_gene: TRBJ2-1
v_gene: TRBV6-4
d_gene: TRBD2
CDR3nt: TGTGCCAGCAGTGACTCGCCTAGCGGATACAATGAGCAGTTCTTC
CDR3aa: CASSDSPSGYNEQFF

abundance: once
j_gene: TRBJ1-3
v_gene: TRBV11-3
d_gene: TRBD1
CDR3nt: TGTGCCAGCAGCTTACTCCGGGACAGGGGAAACACCATATATTTT
CDR3aa: CASSLLRDRGNTIYF

abundance: NA
j_gene: TRBJ2-3
v_gene: TRBV7-3
d_gene: TRBD2
CDR3nt: TGTGCCAGCAGCTATGGGAGGGCAGATACGCAGTATTTT
CDR3aa: CASSYGRADTQYF

abundance: NA
j_gene: TRBJ1-2
v_gene: TRBV6-5
d_gene: TRBD1
CDR3nt: TGTGCCAGCAGTTACCCCAGGGGGAGCTTCTATGGCTACACCTTC
CDR3aa: CASSYPRGSFYGYTF

abundance: NA
j_gene: TRBJ1-1
v_gene: TRBV9
d_gene: NA
CDR3nt: TGTGCCAGCAGCCCAGTTGAGGACAGCAAACCTATGAACACTGAAGCTTTCTTT
CDR3aa: CASSPVEDSKPMNTEAFF

abundance: NA
j_gene: TRBJ1-2
v_gene: TRBV7-9
d_gene: NA
CDR3nt: TGTGCCAGCAGCCCTACCTCCGGGGGCTACACCTTC
CDR3aa: CASSPTSGGYTF

abundance: NA
j_gene: TRBJ1-5
v_gene: TRBV2
d_gene: TRBD1
CDR3nt: TGTGCCAGGGGGGACAGGGGCAATCAGCCCCAGCATTTT
CDR3aa: CARGDRGNQPQHF

abundance: few
j_gene: TRBJ1-4
v_gene: TRBV9
d_gene: NA
CDR3nt: TGTGCCAGCAGCGTAGGTAGCGGATCTAATGAAAAACTGTTTTTT
CDR3aa: CASSVGSGSNEKLFF

abundance: NA
j_gene: TRBJ2-2
v_gene: TRBV9
d_gene: NA
CDR3nt: TGTGCCAGCAGCGTAGCGCCGATTACCGGGGAGCTGTTTTTT
CDR3aa: CASSVAPITGELFF

abundance: NA
j_gene: TRBJ2-1
v_gene: TRBV19
d_gene: TRBD1
CDR3nt: TGTGCCAGTAGTATTCGGGGCGGGACAGGCGGGAATGAGCAGTTCTTC
CDR3aa: CASSIRGGTGGNEQFF

abundance: few
j_gene: TRBJ2-1
v_gene: TRBV10-3
d_gene: NA
CDR3nt: TGTGCCATCAGTGTTCGTGGTGCGACCCCCTACAATGAGCAGTTCTTC
CDR3aa: CAISVRGATPYNEQFF

abundance: NA
j_gene: TRBJ1-6
v_gene: TRBV28
d_gene: NA
CDR3nt: TGTGCCAGCAGTTTATGGGAGTTGGCAGGGGATGGTGGCCTCCACTTT
CDR3aa: CASSLWELAGDGGLHF

abundance: NA
j_gene: TRBJ2-3
v_gene: TRBV28
d_gene: NA
CDR3nt: TGTGCCAGCAGTTATCCGGGGTCGGGAGTCTCAGATACGCAGTATTTT
CDR3aa: CASSYPGSGVSDTQYF

abundance: NA
j_gene: TRBJ2-7
v_gene: TRBV5-1
d_gene: NA
CDR3nt: TGCGCCAGCAGCCCGCGAGGAGACAGCTCCTACGAGCAGTACTTC
CDR3aa: CASSPRGDSSYEQYF